The 25 T cell receptor beta chains in this list originate from one sample, sequenced in a study of CD8 T cells in ankylosing spondylitis. Antigens of these TCRs are unknown. TCRdb passed the 5' RACE reads through MiXCR, listing each CDR3 protein once. The sample shows about 540,000 distinct CDR3 sequences, about an eighth of them seen only once. Points from the study as a whole: Blood from ankylosing spondylitis patients appeared to carry a characteristic roughly eight-variant TCR beta motif.

Sequenced material: blood, either unsorted or a sorted T cell fraction (not recorded which). These receptors were taken from a male donor with ankylosing spondylitis.

This clonotype was seen more than once but under ten times. The chain has TRBV10-3 and TRBJ2-1; D is ambiguous. CDR3 length: 15 residues. Germline loops: CDR1 ENHRY, CDR2 SYGVKD. Trimming pared 7 bases from V and 1 base from J, leaving 14 bases between. The CDR3 nucleotides are TGTGCCATCACCTCCTCGACCGGGTCCTACAATGAGCAGTTCTTC. It specifies CAITSSTGSYNEQFF.

This clonotype was recorded a few times. The rearrangement uses TRBV12-3 or TRBV12-4 and TRBJ2-3, with D unresolved. The V gene lost 5 bases and the J gene lost 4 bases, with 13 bases spanning the gap. CDR3 size: 14 residues. CDR3 DNA sequence: TGTGCCAGCAGTCCCCTCGGTTTGGCAGATACGCAGTATTTT. Its protein product is CASSPLGLADTQYF.

The CDR3 DNA reads TGCAGTGCGCGCCTAGCGGGTGTCAAAGAGACCCAGTACTTC. Its protein product is CSARLAGVKETQYF. The V call is TRBV20-1, the J call TRBJ2-5; 8 bases are shared with TRBD2. The CDR3 runs 14 residues. Germline-derived CDR1 and CDR2 are DFQATT and SNEGSKA (reference sequence). The trim removed 6 bases at V and 3 bases at J, leaving 9 bases unmatched.

The chain combines TRBV3-1 with TRBJ1-3; D is undetermined. Germline V CDR1 and CDR2: LGHDT, YNNKEL (reference sequence). This CDR3 is 18 amino acids long. V lost 3 bases, J lost 1 base, and 19 bases lay in between. The CDR3 sequence: CASSHGFRNRGSGNTIYF. The CDR3 DNA sequence: TGTGCCAGCAGCCACGGTTTCAGAAACCGTGGATCTGGAAACACCATATATTTT.

In its sample, this clonotype was seen a few times. The chain joins TRBV10-2 to TRBJ2-3; 13 bases are a match to TRBD2. The CDR3 spans 16 residues. Per germline, CDR1 WSHSY and CDR2 SAAADI. V lost 6 bases and J lost 2; bases outside the gene matches: 5. The CDR3 region is CASSHGLAGVTDTQYF. CDR3 nucleotides: TGCGCCAGCAGCCACGGACTAGCGGGAGTCACAGATACGCAGTATTTT.

The rearrangement uses TRBV3-1 and TRBJ1-2; D gene ambiguous. Trimming removed 1 base at V and 8 bases at J, with 11 bases between. This CDR3 region has 13 residues. Germline values: CDR1 LGHDT, CDR2 YNNKEL (reference sequence). In DNA, the CDR3 is TGTGCCAGCAGCCAAGTTGAGAGACCAGGCTACACCTTC. It codes for CASSQVERPGYTF.

This clonotype came up a few times. This chain joins TRBV7-8 and TRBJ2-7; D not certain. Germline loops: CDR1 SGHVS, CDR2 FQNEAQ. The germline V and J ends were trimmed by 5 bases and 5 bases, with 16 bases remaining between them. The CDR3 runs 14 residues. The CDR3 DNA sequence: TGTGCCAGCAGCCCAAGGGTGGTGGCAAACGAGCAGTACGTC. It codes for CASSPRVVANEQYV.

The chain recombines TRBV20-1 with TRBJ1-5, with 7 nucleotides matching TRBD1. This CDR3 region has 15 residues. The germline V gene has CDR1 DFQATT and CDR2 SNEGSKA (reference sequence). V shed 0 bases and J 7 bases; nucleotides not matched to a gene: 9. In DNA form, the CDR3 reads TGCAGTGCTAGAGACTACAGGGGCTCTCAACAGCCCCAGCATTTT. The encoded protein is CSARDYRGSQQPQHF.

This clonotype was detected a few times. This chain uses TRBV12-3 or TRBV12-4 with TRBJ2-2; D not resolved. The germline V and J ends were trimmed by 7 bases and 4 bases, with 10 bases remaining between them. This CDR3 comprises 13 residues. The CDR3 region has the DNA TGTGCCAGCACCTTTGTTCGCACCGGGGAGCTGTTTTTT. This codes for CASTFVRTGELFF.

The genes are TRBV9 and TRBJ1-2; 7 nucleotides match TRBD1. V dropped 3 bases and J dropped 4; count of bases not matched to a gene: 3. This CDR3 is 13 amino acids long. CDR1 SGDLS and CDR2 YYNGEE come from the germline V gene. CDR3: CASSEGQSYGYTF. CDR3 nucleotide sequence: TGTGCCAGCAGCGAGGGACAGTCCTATGGCTACACCTTC.

This clonotype was detected a few times. V usage is TRBV3-1 and J usage is TRBJ1-2; D ambiguous. Per germline, CDR1 LGHDT and CDR2 YNNKEL (reference sequence). The CDR3 totals 12 residues. Trimming left V 1 base short and J 8 bases short, with 8 bases between. The CDR3 loop is CASSQVQSGYTF. DNA for the CDR3: TGTGCCAGCAGCCAAGTTCAGTCGGGCTACACCTTC.

This clonotype was counted many times. This chain connects TRBV20-1 to TRBJ2-1, with 7 bases fitting TRBD2. With V trimmed by 0 bases and J by 12 bases, 11 bases remained unmatched. The CDR3 consists of 14 residues. Per germline, CDR1 DFQATT and CDR2 SNEGSKA (reference sequence). CDR3 bases: TGCAGTGCTAGAGATCAGAATAGCGGGCGAACGCAGTTCTTC. This translates into CSARDQNSGRTQFF.

The rearrangement links TRBV27 to TRBJ2-5; 7 bases match TRBD1. Germline CDR1 MNHEY, CDR2 SMNVEV (reference sequence). V lost 5 bases, J lost 1 base, and 19 bases stayed unmatched. The CDR3 is made up of 19 amino acids. Here the CDR3 reads CASSPHRAAFRGIQETQYF. Here the CDR3 DNA reads TGTGCCAGCAGTCCACATCGGGCAGCGTTCAGGGGGATCCAAGAGACCCAGTACTTC.

This clonotype was recorded many times. CDR3 DNA sequence: TGTGCCAGCAGCCAACACTCGGGCACCGGGGAGCTGTTTTTT. Amino acids: CASSQHSGTGELFF. This chain connects TRBV3-1 to TRBJ2-2, with no clear D. The germline V and J ends were trimmed by 2 bases and 4 bases, with 8 bases remaining between them. This CDR3 comprises 14 residues. Germline values: CDR1 LGHDT, CDR2 YNNKEL (reference sequence).

The CDR3 here is CSARARGNQPQHF. The DNA for the CDR3 is TGCAGTGCTAGGGCGCGGGGCAATCAGCCCCAGCATTTT. The rearrangement joins TRBV20-1 to TRBJ1-5; D is uncertain. Trimming left V 3 bases short and J 2 bases short, with 8 bases between. Per the germline V gene, CDR1 is DFQATT and CDR2 is SNEGSKA (reference sequence). This CDR3 has 13 amino acids.

The rearrangement joins TRBV7-9 to TRBJ2-3, with a weak D call TRBD2 (6 bases). This CDR3 has 15 amino acids. V gave up 5 bases and J gave up 3 bases, with 15 bases separating them. CDR1 SEHNR and CDR2 FQNEAQ come from the germline V gene (reference sequence). This CDR3 is CASSLLGAGTDTQYF. CDR3 in DNA: TGTGCCAGCAGCCTCCTCGGTGCGGGAACAGATACGCAGTATTTT.

The gene calls are TRBV29-1 and TRBJ2-1, with TRBD2 matching 10 bases. V was pared by 8 bases and J by 6 bases, with 7 bases of the junction left unmatched. The CDR3 covers 13 residues. Germline assignment: CDR1 SQVTM and CDR2 ANQGSEA. The CDR3 loop is CSQRASGSNEQFF. The CDR3 DNA reads TGCAGCCAGAGGGCTAGCGGGAGCAATGAGCAGTTCTTC.

Many counts were recorded for this clonotype. This chain connects TRBV27 to TRBJ2-1; perhaps TRBD2 as D (6 bases). This CDR3 comprises 15 residues. Between the trimmed V and J ends, which lost 6 bases and 7 bases, there was a span of 19 bases. CDR1 is MNHEY and CDR2 is SMNVEV in the germline V gene (reference sequence). CDR3: CASSRPGLAGNEQFF. DNA for the CDR3: TGTGCCAGCAGCCGACCGGGACTGGCGGGAAATGAGCAGTTCTTC.

The chain has TRBV14 and TRBJ1-2; D is perhaps TRBD1 (5 bases). The CDR3 spans 14 residues. V was trimmed by 6 bases and J by 2 bases, leaving 13 bases between them. CDR1 SGHDN and CDR2 FVKESK come from the germline V gene. CDR3 residues: CASSAWGRNYGYTF. Here the CDR3 DNA reads TGTGCCAGCAGTGCGTGGGGCCGCAACTATGGCTACACCTTC.

This clonotype was picked up many times. This rearrangement joins TRBV20-1 to TRBJ2-3, with D hard to call. The germline V gene has CDR1 DFQATT and CDR2 SNEGSKA (reference sequence). This CDR3 spans 14 amino acids. V was clipped by 2 bases and J by 1 base, with 10 bases between them. The CDR3 coding sequence is TGCAGTGCTAGAATGGACCTCGGCACAGATACGCAGTATTTT. Encoded protein: CSARMDLGTDTQYF.

The genes are TRBV2 and TRBJ2-2, with 9 positions matching TRBD1. V shed 5 bases, J shed 4 bases, and the junction held 5 bases outside the gene matches. Germline lookup yields CDR1 SNHLY and CDR2 FYNNEI. The CDR3 loop spans 15 amino acids. Here the CDR3 reads CASSRDRVGTGELFF. In nucleotides, the CDR3 is TGTGCCAGCAGTCGGGACAGGGTGGGCACCGGGGAGCTGTTTTTT.

This clonotype showed up many times. V is TRBV5-1 and J is TRBJ2-7; D not resolved. The CDR3 loop spans 14 amino acids. Trimming took off 0 bases at V and 4 bases at J, with 11 bases between the two ends. Germline V gene lookup returns CDR1 SGHRS and CDR2 YFSETQ. The CDR3 DNA is TGCGCCAGCAGCTTGGCGCAATCCACGTACGAGCAGTACTTC. Translating gives CASSLAQSTYEQYF.

Ten or more counts support this clonotype. The chain uses TRBV7-8 and TRBJ2-5; TRBD2 matches 7 bases. V dropped 5 bases and J dropped 4; count of bases not matched to a gene: 13. This CDR3 has 16 residues. Germline lookup yields CDR1 SGHVS and CDR2 FQNEAQ. The CDR3 nucleotides are TGTGCCAGCAGCCGCTTTAAGACTAGCCAAAGAGAGACCCAGTACTTC. Protein sequence: CASSRFKTSQRETQYF.

The chain is built from TRBV7-9 and TRBJ2-1; 14 bases agree with TRBD2. Per the germline V gene, CDR1 is SEHNR and CDR2 is FQNEAQ (reference sequence). After removal of 5 bases from V and 3 bases from J, the junction contained 3 bases not matched to a gene. The CDR3 loop spans 16 amino acids. CDR3 region: CASSHGLAGGYNEQFF. CDR3 DNA sequence: TGTGCCAGCAGCCACGGACTAGCGGGAGGCTACAATGAGCAGTTCTTC.

This clonotype was observed a handful of times. The chain recombines TRBV7-9 with TRBJ2-3; 10 bases are shared with TRBD2. The CDR3 has 17 residues. V lost 1 base to trimming and J lost 3 bases; unmatched junction nucleotides: 7. Germline-derived CDR1 and CDR2 are SEHNR and FQNEAQ (reference sequence). In nucleotides, the CDR3 is TGTGCCAGCAGCTTAGATGTGCTAGCGGGAGAAACAGATACGCAGTATTTT. Protein sequence: CASSLDVLAGETDTQYF.